This T cell receptor beta chain appears in the sequencing data of a study of shared clonotypes between healthy human individuals. Whole-study context: Donors had three CD4 naive, three CD4 memory, two CD8 naive and one CD8 memory plate apiece. Study-wide results and limits: Generation probability values for non-shared clonotypes were lower than those for clonotypes shared by all four donors.

Authors' processing steps: Filtering differed because ImmunoSEQ produced junction-only sequences that carried no quality scores. Produced via immunoSEQ multiplex PCR; TCRdb's table is partial and in-frame only. The V and J calls and the clone size are those of that table, but D and trimming were determined from the DNA. The data show around 550,000 clones, 90% to 96% seen once. To note about this clone: The target antigen is unknown.

CDR3 length: 16 amino acids. Looked up from germline, CDR1 is MDHEN and CDR2 is SYDVKM. The J segment lost 1 base and the V segment lost 6 bases, leaving 7 bases of the junction unmatched. What was sequenced was naive CD4+ T cells sorted from blood. The subset was: CD45RA+ positively selected. The chain is built from TRBV28 and TRBJ1-5, with 9 positions matching TRBD1. The source is a woman in her thirties in good health. The CDR3 spells CASRYTGGASNQPQHF. In DNA, the CDR3 is TGTGCCAGCAGGTATACAGGGGGCGCGAGCAATCAGCCCCAGCATTTT.